This record covers a single T cell receptor (beta chain). The data were taken from a study of blood T cell repertoires in COVID-19. Study details: There were acute and convalescent COVID-19 samples, and they came from the United States, Italy and Spain. The analysed material was cDNA or gDNA that came from T cells, B-cell-depleted T cells, or PBMCs.

Only in-frame clones appear in the TCRdb table, and some are missing; sequencing was by immunoSEQ multiplex PCR. The sample yields about 190,000 clones, less than 80% seen once. The CDR3 is made up of 15 amino acids. V shed 0 bases, J shed 6 bases, and the junction held 3 bases outside the gene matches. In germline, CDR1 is MNHEY, CDR2 SVGAGI. The sequencing sample was made of peripheral blood. This chain links TRBV6-5 with TRBJ2-4, with TRBD1 matching over 9 bases. The clonotype originates from a woman between 45 and 65 years old with acute or convalescent COVID-19. DNA for the CDR3: TGTGCCAGCAGTTACTCTCGGACAGGGGTAAACATTCAGTACTTC. This translates into CASSYSRTGVNIQYF.